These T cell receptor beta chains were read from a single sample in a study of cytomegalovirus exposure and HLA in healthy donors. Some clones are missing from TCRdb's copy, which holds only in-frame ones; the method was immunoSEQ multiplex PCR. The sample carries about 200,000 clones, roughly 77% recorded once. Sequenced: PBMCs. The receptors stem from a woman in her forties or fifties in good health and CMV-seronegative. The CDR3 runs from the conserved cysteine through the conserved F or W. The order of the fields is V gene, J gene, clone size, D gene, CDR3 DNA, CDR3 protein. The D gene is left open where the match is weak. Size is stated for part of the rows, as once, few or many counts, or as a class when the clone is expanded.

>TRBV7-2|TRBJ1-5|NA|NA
TGTGCCAGCAGCTTAGGTTCAGGCAACAATCAGCCCCAGCATTTT
CASSLGSGNNQPQHF
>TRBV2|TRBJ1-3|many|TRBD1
TGTGCCAGCAGGACAGGGGTATTCTCTGGAAACACCATATATTTT
CASRTGVFSGNTIYF
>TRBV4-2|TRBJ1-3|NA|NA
TGTGCCAGCAGCCAAGACCCAGGGTCAATTGGTGGAAACACCATATATTTT
CASSQDPGSIGGNTIYF
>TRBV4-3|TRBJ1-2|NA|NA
TGCGCCAGCAGCCAAGATAGAACCTATGGCTACACCTTC
CASSQDRTYGYTF
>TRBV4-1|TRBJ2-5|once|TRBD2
TGCGCCAGCAGCCCCGCTAGCGGGGAAGAGACCCAGTACTTC
CASSPASGEETQYF
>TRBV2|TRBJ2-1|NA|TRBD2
TGTGCCAGCAGTAGGACTAGCTTTTTAAATGAGCAGTTCTTC
CASSRTSFLNEQFF
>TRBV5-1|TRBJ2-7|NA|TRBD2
TGCGCCAGCAGCTTCGGGACTAGCGGGGGGCCCCTGGTCTACGAGCAGTACTTC
CASSFGTSGGPLVYEQYF
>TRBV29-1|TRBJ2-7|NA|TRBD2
TGCAGCGTGGTCGGGACTAGCGGTTCCTACGAGCAGTACTTC
CSVVGTSGSYEQYF
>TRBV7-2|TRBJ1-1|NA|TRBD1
TGTGCCAGCAGCTTCCCAGGGGGCGTCACTGAAGCTTTCTTT
CASSFPGGVTEAFF
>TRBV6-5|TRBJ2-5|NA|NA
TGTGCCAGCAGTCGCGAAGAGACCCAGTACTTC
CASSREETQYF
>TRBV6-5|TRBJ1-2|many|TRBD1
TGTGCCAGCAGCCGCGGACAGGGGCGAGGCTACACCTTC
CASSRGQGRGYTF
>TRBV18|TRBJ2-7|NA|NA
TGTGCCAGCTCACAGGAGCGCTACGAGCAGTACTTC
CASSQERYEQYF
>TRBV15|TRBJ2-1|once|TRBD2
TGTGCCACCAGCAGAGATCGATCCAGCGGGAGATGGAATGAGCAGTTCTTC
CATSRDRSSGRWNEQFF
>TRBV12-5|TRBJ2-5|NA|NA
TGTGCTAGTGGTTTGGTACTCGCGGGGGCCGGGGAGACCCAGTACTTC
CASGLVLAGAGETQYF
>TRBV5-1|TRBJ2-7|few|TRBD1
TGCGCCAGCAGCTTGGACCCAGGGGGCATGACCTACGAGCAGTACTTC
CASSLDPGGMTYEQYF
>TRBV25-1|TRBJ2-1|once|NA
TGTGCCAGCAGTAGGTCAGGGGTACCCTACAATGAGCAGTTCTTC
CASSRSGVPYNEQFF
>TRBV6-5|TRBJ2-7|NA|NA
TGTGCCAGCAGTACCGGGACACATAGCGAGCAGTACTTC
CASSTGTHSEQYF